These T cell receptor beta chains were read from a single sample in a study of T-cell memory formation after mild COVID-19. TCRdb reprocessed the 5' RACE reads with MiXCR, giving one entry per CDR3 protein. The sample has about 560,000 distinct CDR3 sequences, less than 25% seen once; the top ten hold around 9.2%. What was sequenced was PBMCs or a T cell subset sorted from them (not recorded which). These receptors were taken from an adult woman who had mild COVID-19 (a few samples of this study predate the infection). Cell type and time point are not known. Each CDR3 is given with its conserved first and last residue. The D gene is left open where the match is weak. Only part of the rows carry a size: once, few, many, or a class if the clone is expanded.

clone size	V gene	CDR3 length	D gene	J gene	CDR3 DNA	CDR3 protein
many	TRBV4-3	14	NA	TRBJ2-2	TGCGCCAGCAGCCAAGATCGCCCGGGCGGGGAGCTGTTTTTT	CASSQDRPGGELFF
NA	TRBV6-5	14	TRBD1	TRBJ2-7	TGTGCCAGCAGTCAAAGAGGACAGGTATACGAGCAGTACTTC	CASSQRGQVYEQYF
NA	TRBV6-1	15	TRBD1	TRBJ2-5	TGTGCCAGCAGTGCCTACAGGGGGCAGGGGGAGACCCAGTACTTC	CASSAYRGQGETQYF
NA	TRBV20-1	10	NA	TRBJ2-7	TGCAGTGCTCCACTCAGGGAGCAGTACTTC	CSAPLREQYF
few	TRBV7-9	14	TRBD1	TRBJ1-6	TGTGCCAGCAGCCCCGACAGGGACCATTCACCCCTCCACTTT	CASSPDRDHSPLHF
few	TRBV20-1	13	NA	TRBJ1-2	TGCAGTGCTAGAGATTTAGGGAGCTATGGCTACACCTTC	CSARDLGSYGYTF
few	TRBV7-3	15	TRBD2	TRBJ2-7	TGTGCCAGCAGCTTTTTAGCGGGAGCAGGGTGGGAGCAGTACTTC	CASSFLAGAGWEQYF
few	TRBV5-1	15	TRBD1	TRBJ2-7	TGCGCCAGCAGCTTAGGACAGGGGAGTACTTACGAGCAGTACTTC	CASSLGQGSTYEQYF
many	TRBV25-1	13	NA	TRBJ1-2	TGTGCCAGCATCGGCGGATCAGGCTATGGCTACACCTTC	CASIGGSGYGYTF
many	TRBV9	15	TRBD2	TRBJ2-1	TGTGCCAGCAGCGTAGTGACCGGGGGGGCAAATGAGCAGTTCTTC	CASSVVTGGANEQFF
few	TRBV2	15	NA	TRBJ1-2	TGTGCCAGCGGCCTTCCAGGAGAGTCTAACTATGGCTACACCTTC	CASGLPGESNYGYTF
NA	TRBV19	14	NA	TRBJ1-4	TGTGCCAGTAGTCGGGGGCAAAAGAAGGAAAAACTGTTTTTT	CASSRGQKKEKLFF
few	TRBV7-6	15	NA	TRBJ2-1	TGTGCCAGCAGCTCCTACAGGGCCGCCCGGCTTGAGCAGTTCTTC	CASSSYRAARLEQFF
NA	TRBV7-6	12	NA	TRBJ1-1	TGTGCCAGCAGCTTGCCGCAGGGATCAGCTTTCTTT	CASSLPQGSAFF
NA	TRBV5-1	17	NA	TRBJ2-3	TGCGCCAGCAGCCCAGCCCTGGGTCAGGGGAGCACAGATACGCAGTATTTT	CASSPALGQGSTDTQYF
NA	TRBV27	13	NA	TRBJ2-1	TGTGCCACCGCGGCTGTAGTCTACAATGAGCAGTTCTTC	CATAAVVYNEQFF
few	TRBV6-5	15	TRBD2	TRBJ2-4	TGTGCCAGCAGTTGGCAGCGGGGGGGCCGAAACATTCAGTACTTC	CASSWQRGGRNIQYF
NA	TRBV14	13	NA	TRBJ2-5	TGTGCCAGCAGCCAAACAGGGAAGGGGACCCAGTACTTC	CASSQTGKGTQYF
many	TRBV19	13	NA	TRBJ2-3	TGTGCCAGTAGTATGACGGAGTTCGATACGCAGTATTTT	CASSMTEFDTQYF
many	TRBV7-2	14	NA	TRBJ1-5	TGTGCCAGCAGCTTTGGGGGGTTCAATCAGCCCCAGCATTTT	CASSFGGFNQPQHF